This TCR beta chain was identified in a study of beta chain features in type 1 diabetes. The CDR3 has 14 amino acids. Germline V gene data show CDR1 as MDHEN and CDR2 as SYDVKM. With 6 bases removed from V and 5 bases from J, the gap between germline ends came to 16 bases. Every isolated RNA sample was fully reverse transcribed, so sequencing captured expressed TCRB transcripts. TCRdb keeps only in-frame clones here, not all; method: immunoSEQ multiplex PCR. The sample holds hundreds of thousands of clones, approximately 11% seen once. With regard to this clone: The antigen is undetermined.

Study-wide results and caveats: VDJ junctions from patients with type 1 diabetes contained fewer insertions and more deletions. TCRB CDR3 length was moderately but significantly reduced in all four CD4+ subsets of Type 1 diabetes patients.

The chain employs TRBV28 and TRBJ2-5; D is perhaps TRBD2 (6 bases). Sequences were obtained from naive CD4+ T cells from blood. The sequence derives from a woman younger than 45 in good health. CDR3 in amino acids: CASRVGLNSETQYF. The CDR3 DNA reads TGTGCCAGCAGAGTCGGACTAAATTCCGAGACCCAGTACTTC.